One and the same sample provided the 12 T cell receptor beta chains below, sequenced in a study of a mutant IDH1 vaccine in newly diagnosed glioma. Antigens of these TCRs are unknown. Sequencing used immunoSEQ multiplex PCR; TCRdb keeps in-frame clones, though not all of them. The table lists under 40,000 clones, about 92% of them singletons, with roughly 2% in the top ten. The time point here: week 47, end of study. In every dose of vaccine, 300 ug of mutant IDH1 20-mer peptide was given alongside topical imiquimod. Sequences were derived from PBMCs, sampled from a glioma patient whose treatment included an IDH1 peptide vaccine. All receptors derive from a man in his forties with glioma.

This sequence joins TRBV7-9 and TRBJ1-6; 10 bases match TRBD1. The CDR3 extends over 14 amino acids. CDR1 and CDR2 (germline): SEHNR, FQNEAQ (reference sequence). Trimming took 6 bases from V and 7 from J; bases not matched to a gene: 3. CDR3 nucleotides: TGTGCCAGCAGTGACAGGGGGCGAAATTCACCCCTCCACTTT. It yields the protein CASSDRGRNSPLHF.

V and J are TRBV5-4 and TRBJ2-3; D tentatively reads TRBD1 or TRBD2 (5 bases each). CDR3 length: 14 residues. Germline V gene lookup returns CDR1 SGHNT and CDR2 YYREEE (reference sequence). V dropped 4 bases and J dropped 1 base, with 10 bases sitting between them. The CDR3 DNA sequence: TGTGCCAGCAGCGTACTAGGGGGCACAGATACGCAGTATTTT. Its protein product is CASSVLGGTDTQYF. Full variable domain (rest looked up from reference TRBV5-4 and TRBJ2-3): ETGVTQSPTHLIKTRGQQVTLRCSSQSGHNTVSWYQQALGQGPQFIFQYYREEENGRGNFPPRFSGLQFPNYSSELNVNALELDDSALYLCASSVLGGTDTQYFGPGTRLTVL.

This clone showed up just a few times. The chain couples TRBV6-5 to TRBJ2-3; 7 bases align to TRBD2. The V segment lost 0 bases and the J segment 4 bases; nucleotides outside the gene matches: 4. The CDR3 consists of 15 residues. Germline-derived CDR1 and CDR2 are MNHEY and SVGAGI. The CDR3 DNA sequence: TGTGCCAGCAGTTACTCACCAGGGAGGGCAGATACGCAGTATTTT. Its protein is CASSYSPGRADTQYF.

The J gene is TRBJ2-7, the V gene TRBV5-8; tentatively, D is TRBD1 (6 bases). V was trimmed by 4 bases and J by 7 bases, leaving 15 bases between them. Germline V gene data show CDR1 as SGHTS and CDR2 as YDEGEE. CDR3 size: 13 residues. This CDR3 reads CASSTPQGVEQYF. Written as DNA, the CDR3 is TGTGCCAGCAGCACCCCACAGGGAGTTGAGCAGTACTTC.

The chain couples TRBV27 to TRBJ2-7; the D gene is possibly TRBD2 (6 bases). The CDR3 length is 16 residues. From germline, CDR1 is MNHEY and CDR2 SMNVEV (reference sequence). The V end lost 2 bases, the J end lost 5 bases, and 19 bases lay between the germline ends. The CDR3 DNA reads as TGTGCCAGCAGTTTAACCCGGGGGTGGAGGGCTGACGAGCAGTACTTC. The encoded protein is CASSLTRGWRADEQYF.

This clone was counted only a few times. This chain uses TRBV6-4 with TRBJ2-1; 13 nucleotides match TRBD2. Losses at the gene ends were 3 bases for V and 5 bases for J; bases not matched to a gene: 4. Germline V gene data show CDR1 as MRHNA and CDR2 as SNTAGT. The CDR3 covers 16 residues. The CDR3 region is CASSEQGTSGDNEQFF. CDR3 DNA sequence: TGTGCCAGCAGTGAACAAGGGACTAGCGGGGACAATGAGCAGTTCTTC.

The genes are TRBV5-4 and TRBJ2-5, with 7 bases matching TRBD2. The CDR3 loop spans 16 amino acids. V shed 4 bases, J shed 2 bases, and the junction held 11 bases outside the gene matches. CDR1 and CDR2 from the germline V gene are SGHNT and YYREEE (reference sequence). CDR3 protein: CASSPQAGDPQETQYF. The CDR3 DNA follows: TGTGCCAGCAGCCCCCAGGCGGGGGATCCTCAAGAGACCCAGTACTTC.

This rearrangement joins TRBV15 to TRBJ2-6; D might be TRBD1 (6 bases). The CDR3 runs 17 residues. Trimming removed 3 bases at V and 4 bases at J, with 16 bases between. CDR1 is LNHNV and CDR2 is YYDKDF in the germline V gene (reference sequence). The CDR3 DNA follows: TGTGCCACCAGCAGGCCGGCACAGGGATACGGGGCCAACGTCCTGACTTTC. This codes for CATSRPAQGYGANVLTF.

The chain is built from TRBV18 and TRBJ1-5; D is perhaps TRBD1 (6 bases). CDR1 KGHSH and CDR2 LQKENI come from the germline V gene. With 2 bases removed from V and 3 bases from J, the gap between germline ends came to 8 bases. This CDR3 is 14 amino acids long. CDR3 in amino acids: CASSPGQFNQPQHF. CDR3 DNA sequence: TGTGCCAGCTCACCAGGACAGTTCAATCAGCCCCAGCATTTT.

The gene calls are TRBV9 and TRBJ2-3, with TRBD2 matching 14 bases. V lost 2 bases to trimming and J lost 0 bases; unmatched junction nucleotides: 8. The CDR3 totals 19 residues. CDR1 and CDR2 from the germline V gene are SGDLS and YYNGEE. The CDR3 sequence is CASSVTSGRALSSTDTQYF. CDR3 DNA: TGTGCCAGCAGCGTGACTAGCGGGAGGGCCTTATCTAGCACAGATACGCAGTATTTT.

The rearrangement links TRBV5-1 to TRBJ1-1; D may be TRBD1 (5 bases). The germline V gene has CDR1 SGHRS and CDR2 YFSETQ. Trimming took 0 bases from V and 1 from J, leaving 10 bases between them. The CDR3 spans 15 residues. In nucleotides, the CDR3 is TGCGCCAGCAGCTTGGATGTGGGGGGGAACACTGAAGCTTTCTTT. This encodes CASSLDVGGNTEAFF.

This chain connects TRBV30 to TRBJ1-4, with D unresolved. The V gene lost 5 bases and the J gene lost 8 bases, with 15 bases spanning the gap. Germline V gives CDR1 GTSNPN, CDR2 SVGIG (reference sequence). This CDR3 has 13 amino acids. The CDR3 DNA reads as TGTGCCTGGTCCCCAGGCCATCGGGAAAAACTGTTTTTT. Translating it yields CAWSPGHREKLFF.